A selection of T cell receptor beta chains follows, all from one sample in a study of CD8+ T cells in alopecia areata. The method was immunoSEQ multiplex PCR; TCRdb's version includes in-frame clones alone and lacks a portion of them. The repertoire holds approximately 180,000 clones, with around three fifths as singletons. The starting material was CD4+ T cells sorted from blood, obtained at week 24, from a patient treated with tofacitinib. These receptor sequences come from a human donor with alopecia areata. Each CDR3 is given without its conserved first and last residue. The D gene is left open where the match is weak.

CDR3aa: SVAGVGHGLTGANVLT
v_gene: TRBV29-1
j_gene: TRBJ2-6
d_gene: -

CDR3aa: ASRSQLNQPQH
v_gene: TRBV7-2
j_gene: TRBJ1-5
d_gene: -

CDR3aa: AISELAGAQETQY
v_gene: TRBV10-3
j_gene: TRBJ2-5
d_gene: TRBD2

CDR3aa: ASSPSGSSGANVLT
v_gene: TRBV4-3
j_gene: TRBJ2-6
d_gene: -

CDR3aa: ASSLPEVLAGVAGELF
v_gene: TRBV11-2
j_gene: TRBJ2-2
d_gene: TRBD2

CDR3aa: ASSQETSGGWETQY
v_gene: TRBV4-2
j_gene: TRBJ2-5
d_gene: TRBD2

CDR3aa: ASSRGQGEGGYT
v_gene: TRBV7-2
j_gene: TRBJ1-2
d_gene: TRBD1

CDR3aa: ASSLAQGGIQY
v_gene: TRBV7-2
j_gene: TRBJ2-4
d_gene: TRBD1

CDR3aa: ASSPRGPGQVYNEQF
v_gene: TRBV18
j_gene: TRBJ2-1
d_gene: TRBD1

CDR3aa: ASRNGTPSTNTQY
v_gene: TRBV27
j_gene: TRBJ2-3
d_gene: -

CDR3aa: ASSVGSTDTQY
v_gene: TRBV2
j_gene: TRBJ2-3
d_gene: -

CDR3aa: AISDQDRALYEQY
v_gene: TRBV10-3
j_gene: TRBJ2-7
d_gene: TRBD1

CDR3aa: AWSAGPKNQPQH
v_gene: TRBV30
j_gene: TRBJ1-5
d_gene: -

CDR3aa: ASSLQHYTDTQY
v_gene: TRBV7-2
j_gene: TRBJ2-3
d_gene: -

CDR3aa: SVEDAQGDSYNEQF
v_gene: TRBV29-1
j_gene: TRBJ2-1
d_gene: TRBD1

CDR3aa: SVESTSGTDTQY
v_gene: TRBV29-1
j_gene: TRBJ2-3
d_gene: TRBD2

CDR3aa: ASSTDQQGFYGYT
v_gene: TRBV19
j_gene: TRBJ1-2
d_gene: TRBD1

CDR3aa: ASSYGGASTGELF
v_gene: TRBV6-6
j_gene: TRBJ2-2
d_gene: -

CDR3aa: ASSPGQEAPSYGYT
v_gene: TRBV27
j_gene: TRBJ1-2
d_gene: TRBD1

CDR3aa: ASSLAQGTAINQPQH
v_gene: TRBV7-2
j_gene: TRBJ1-5
d_gene: TRBD1

CDR3aa: SVGHKGGTQY
v_gene: TRBV29-1
j_gene: TRBJ2-5
d_gene: -

CDR3aa: ASSLEPASGTEAF
v_gene: TRBV5-1
j_gene: TRBJ1-1
d_gene: -

CDR3aa: ASSLGGVTDTQY
v_gene: TRBV5-1
j_gene: TRBJ2-3
d_gene: -

CDR3aa: ATSREGGRTDTQY
v_gene: TRBV15
j_gene: TRBJ2-3
d_gene: -

CDR3aa: ASSLARQGINMNTEAF
v_gene: TRBV5-1
j_gene: TRBJ1-1
d_gene: -

CDR3aa: AISDEDPADTQY
v_gene: TRBV10-3
j_gene: TRBJ2-3
d_gene: -

CDR3aa: ASSPRTGLGSNQPQH
v_gene: TRBV11-2
j_gene: TRBJ1-5
d_gene: TRBD1

CDR3aa: ASSERSQPQH
v_gene: TRBV6-1
j_gene: TRBJ1-5
d_gene: -

CDR3aa: ASSGQANTGELF
v_gene: TRBV19
j_gene: TRBJ2-2
d_gene: -

CDR3aa: AWSVQGTGELF
v_gene: TRBV30
j_gene: TRBJ2-2
d_gene: -

CDR3aa: SVEGSDTQY
v_gene: TRBV29-1
j_gene: TRBJ2-3
d_gene: -

CDR3aa: ASSSALNTEAF
v_gene: TRBV6-6
j_gene: TRBJ1-1
d_gene: -

CDR3aa: AISSSYEQY
v_gene: TRBV10-3
j_gene: TRBJ2-7
d_gene: -

CDR3aa: ASTQLMTGGIIPDTQY
v_gene: TRBV5-1
j_gene: TRBJ2-3
d_gene: TRBD1

CDR3aa: AWSRVASNTEAF
v_gene: TRBV30
j_gene: TRBJ1-1
d_gene: -

CDR3aa: ASSPDRPGELF
v_gene: TRBV7-3
j_gene: TRBJ2-2
d_gene: -

CDR3aa: ASSFGEPVGQY
v_gene: TRBV5-6
j_gene: TRBJ2-7
d_gene: -

CDR3aa: ASSLTDTRAPGEKLF
v_gene: TRBV7-3
j_gene: TRBJ1-4
d_gene: -

CDR3aa: ASSLVAAGESYEQY
v_gene: TRBV11-3
j_gene: TRBJ2-7
d_gene: TRBD2

CDR3aa: AWREGDNQPQH
v_gene: TRBV30
j_gene: TRBJ1-5
d_gene: -

CDR3aa: SATTGIDTEAF
v_gene: TRBV29-1
j_gene: TRBJ1-1
d_gene: TRBD1